These 3 T cell receptor beta chains came from one sample sequenced in a study of tumor-infiltrating lymphocytes in primary liver carcinoma. Co-extraction of both nucleic acids (RNA and DNA) used about 20-34 mg of unsorted bulk tissue. A primer in the constant region served to generate TCR beta cDNA from roughly 450 ng of total RNA. Investigators got TCR beta libraries out of three nested multiplex PCR rounds, done with slightly modified ARM-PCR. TRBV1-TRBV30 forward primers paired with a C-beta reverse primer drove the first two PCR rounds, approximately 11 cycles each. One entry per CDR3 protein, called by TCRdb with MiXCR from the multiplex PCR reads. The data hold approximately 120,000 distinct CDR3 sequences, with 64% observed a single time. Source material: liver tumor tissue from sampling region 3. Subset in this sample: tumor region T3, left-lateral pole. The receptors derive from a woman aged 60-75 years with primary liver carcinoma and hepatitis B virus infection.

About this clonotype: The junction departs from the called germline gene at one end, perhaps through a read error. The chain is built from TRBV11-2 and TRBJ2-2; a possible D gene is TRBD2 (5 bases). This CDR3 region has 13 residues. Per the germline V gene, CDR1 is SGHAT and CDR2 is FQNNGV. Here the CDR3 DNA reads TGTGCCACCAGCTTAGATAGGACTGGGGTGCTGTCTTTT. Encoded protein: CATSLDRTGVLSF.

This clonotype was seen a handful of times. This may be a read error: a much more frequent sequence differs by one nucleotide. The V gene is TRBV6-1, the J gene TRBJ2-3; D ambiguous. V was trimmed by 5 bases and J by 2 bases, leaving 17 bases between them. The CDR3 has 16 amino acids. The germline CDR1 and CDR2 sequences are MNHNS and SASEGT. CDR3 sequence reads: CASSSEAIVSTDTQYF. For the CDR3, the DNA is TGTGCCAGCAGTTCCGAGGCCATTGTGTCCACAGATACGCAGTATTTT.

Of note for this clonotype: This may stem from a read error, because a much larger clone lies one nucleotide away. This chain joins TRBV28 and TRBJ2-7; 11 bases line up with TRBD2. Germline V gene sequence: CDR1 MDHEN, CDR2 SYDVKM. With V trimmed by 10 bases and J by 8 bases, 19 bases remained unmatched. The CDR3 runs to 16 residues. CDR3 protein: CATGGKELAGVNKQYF. The CDR3 DNA follows: TGTGCCACCGGGGGTAAGGAACTAGCGGGAGTAAACAAGCAGTACTTC. Combining the CDR3 with reference TRBV28 and TRBJ2-7 gives the whole variable domain DVKVTQSSRYLVKRTGEKVFLECVQDMDHENMFWYRQDPGLGLRLIYFSYDVKMKEKGDIPEGYSVSREKKERFSLILESASTNQTSMYLCATGGKELAGVNKQYFGPGTRLTVT.